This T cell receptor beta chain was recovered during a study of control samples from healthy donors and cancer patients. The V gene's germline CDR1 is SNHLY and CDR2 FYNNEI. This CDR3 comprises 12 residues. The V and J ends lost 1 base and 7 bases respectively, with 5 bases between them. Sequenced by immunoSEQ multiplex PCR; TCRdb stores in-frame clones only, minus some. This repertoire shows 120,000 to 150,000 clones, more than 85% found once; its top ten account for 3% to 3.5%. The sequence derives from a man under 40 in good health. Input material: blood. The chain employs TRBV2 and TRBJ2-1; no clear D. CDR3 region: CASSEGGNEQFF. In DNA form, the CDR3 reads TGTGCCAGCAGTGAAGGGGGAAATGAGCAGTTCTTC.